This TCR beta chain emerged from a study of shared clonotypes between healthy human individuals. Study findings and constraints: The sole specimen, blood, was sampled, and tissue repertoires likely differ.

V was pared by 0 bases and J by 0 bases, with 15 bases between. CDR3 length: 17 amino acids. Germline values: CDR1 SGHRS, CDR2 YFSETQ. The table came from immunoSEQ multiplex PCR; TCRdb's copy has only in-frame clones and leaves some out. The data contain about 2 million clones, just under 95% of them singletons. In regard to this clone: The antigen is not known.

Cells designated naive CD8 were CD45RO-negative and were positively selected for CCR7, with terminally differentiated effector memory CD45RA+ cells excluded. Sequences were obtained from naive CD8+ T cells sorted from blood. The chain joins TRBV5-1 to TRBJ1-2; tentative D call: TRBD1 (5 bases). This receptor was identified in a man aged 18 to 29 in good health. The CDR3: CASSLAGQGLANYGYTF. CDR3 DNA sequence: TGCGCCAGCAGCTTGGCCGGGCAGGGCCTAGCTAACTATGGCTACACCTTC.